A selection of T cell receptor beta chains follows, all from one sample in a study of OX40 agonist ivuxolimab in advanced cancers. Here immunoSEQ multiplex PCR was the method, and the copy in TCRdb shows in-frame clones only, minus some. The data hold more than 45,000 clones, with 70% to 90% observed a single time. This specimen was CD4+ or CD8+ T cells sorted from blood, taken in a trial of the OX40 agonist ivuxolimab. The receptors here all came from an adult with an advanced solid tumor such as melanoma, head and neck, liver or kidney cancer. The CDR3 runs from the conserved cysteine through the conserved F or W. A D gene is named only where the DNA matches it firmly. Expanded clones get a size class; other rows say once, few or many, or leave the size out.

TRBV4-2,.,once,TRBJ1-5,CASSQEGQGAAQPQHF,TGTGCCAGCAGCCAAGAGGGTCAGGGAGCGGCTCAGCCCCAGCATTTT
TRBV6-5,.,.,TRBJ1-2,CASSLDNNYGYTF,TGTGCCAGCAGTCTTGACAACAACTATGGCTACACCTTC
TRBV5-8,.,once,TRBJ1-1,CASSLGTSTWGTEAFF,TGTGCCAGCAGCTTAGGGACGTCTACCTGGGGGACTGAAGCTTTCTTT
TRBV14,.,few,TRBJ1-5,CASSQAIHQPQHF,TGTGCCAGCAGCCAAGCGATCCATCAGCCCCAGCATTTT
TRBV27,.,once,TRBJ1-1,CASSIRAEAEAFF,TGTGCCAGCAGTATCAGGGCGGAAGCTGAAGCTTTCTTT
TRBV19,TRBD2,.,TRBJ2-1,CASSISSGLNEQFF,TGTGCCAGTAGTATCTCTAGCGGACTCAATGAGCAGTTCTTC
TRBV19,TRBD1,.,TRBJ1-5,CASSARMGQVGQPQHF,TGTGCCAGTAGTGCCCGTATGGGACAGGTCGGCCAGCCCCAGCATTTT
TRBV7-3,.,.,TRBJ2-1,CASSLTASAYNEQFF,TGTGCCAGCAGCTTGACGGCTAGCGCTTACAATGAGCAGTTCTTC
TRBV28,.,.,TRBJ2-7,CASSFGTGYTYEQYF,TGTGCCAGCAGTTTCGGTACAGGTTATACCTACGAGCAGTACTTC
TRBV11-3,TRBD2,.,TRBJ2-1,CASSPGGLAGDYNEQFF,TGTGCCAGCAGCCCAGGGGGACTAGCGGGAGACTACAATGAGCAGTTCTTC
TRBV19,TRBD1,.,TRBJ1-1,CASSARGRGGMITEAFF,TGTGCCAGTAGTGCCAGGGGGCGCGGAGGGATGATCACTGAAGCTTTCTTT
TRBV29-1,.,.,TRBJ1-2,CSHSDSNYGYTF,TGCAGCCATAGCGACAGTAACTATGGCTACACCTTC
TRBV6-5,.,.,TRBJ2-2,CASSRGPSGTGELFF,TGTGCCAGCAGTCGAGGGCCATCGGGCACCGGGGAGCTGTTTTTT
TRBV19,.,.,TRBJ2-3,CASTGLAMKDTQYF,TGTGCCAGTACTGGATTGGCCATGAAAGATACGCAGTATTTT
TRBV7-9,.,once,TRBJ1-1,CASSFRDLTEAFF,TGTGCCAGCAGCTTCAGGGATTTGACTGAAGCTTTCTTT
TRBV15,.,.,TRBJ1-2,CATSRLDGKANYGYTF,TGTGCCACCAGCAGACTAGACGGAAAAGCTAACTATGGCTACACCTTC
TRBV10-2,.,once,TRBJ1-5,CASGKVDSNQPQHF,TGCGCCAGCGGGAAGGTCGATAGCAATCAGCCCCAGCATTTT
TRBV6-5,.,.,TRBJ2-2,CASSPFRETTGELFF,TGTGCCAGCAGTCCGTTCAGGGAAACGACCGGGGAGCTGTTTTTT
TRBV2,.,.,TRBJ2-3,CASGKGGGAADTQYF,TGTGCCAGCGGTAAGGGGGGAGGAGCGGCAGATACGCAGTATTTT
TRBV11-2,TRBD2,.,TRBJ2-7,CASSSGGVSYEQYF,TGTGCCAGCAGCTCGGGGGGGGTTTCCTACGAGCAGTACTTC
TRBV4-3,TRBD1,.,TRBJ2-1,CASSSGTGINNEQFF,TGCGCCAGCAGCTCCGGGACAGGCATTAACAATGAGCAGTTCTTC
TRBV7-6,TRBD2,once,TRBJ2-7,CASSLGGSLSYEQYF,TGTGCCAGCAGCTTGGGCGGGAGCCTCTCCTACGAGCAGTACTTC
TRBV4-1,TRBD2,.,TRBJ2-3,CASSQDPQREVTDTQYF,TGCGCCAGCAGCCAAGATCCCCAGCGGGAAGTCACAGATACGCAGTATTTT
TRBV11-2,.,.,TRBJ1-1,CASSLDPRRAFF,TGTGCCAGCAGCTTAGACCCTCGCCGAGCTTTCTTT
TRBV19,.,.,TRBJ2-3,CASSIRGEGTDTQYF,TGTGCCAGTAGTATCAGGGGAGAGGGCACAGATACGCAGTATTTT
TRBV30,TRBD1,.,TRBJ1-1,CAWTGGGNTEAFF,TGTGCCTGGACAGGGGGGGGGAACACTGAAGCTTTCTTT
TRBV28,.,.,TRBJ2-1,CASTLTGVSYNEQFF,TGTGCCAGCACCCTGACAGGAGTCTCCTACAATGAGCAGTTCTTC
TRBV6-1,.,.,TRBJ2-7,CASSEKWRQAFYEQYF,TGTGCCAGCAGTGAAAAGTGGAGACAGGCCTTCTACGAGCAGTACTTC
TRBV19,.,.,TRBJ2-7,CASSIEAGITYEQYF,TGTGCCAGTAGTATAGAGGCAGGAATTACCTACGAGCAGTACTTC
TRBV15,.,.,TRBJ2-1,CATRAGRGSSYNEQFF,TGTGCCACCCGTGCCGGGCGGGGAAGCTCCTACAATGAGCAGTTCTTC
TRBV7-9,.,few,TRBJ2-7,CASSSDLNSYEQYF,TGTGCCAGCAGCTCGGACCTCAACTCCTACGAGCAGTACTTC
TRBV10-3,.,.,TRBJ1-5,CAISEGSSSNQPQHF,TGTGCCATCAGTGAGGGCAGCTCTAGCAATCAGCCCCAGCATTTT
TRBV19,.,.,TRBJ1-1,CASSSNTEAFF,TGTGCCAGCAGTTCGAACACTGAAGCTTTCTTT
TRBV6-6,TRBD1,once,TRBJ2-7,CASSTRGTGYEQYF,TGTGCCAGCAGTACCCGAGGGACAGGGTACGAGCAGTACTTC
TRBV14,.,few,TRBJ2-1,CASSQGPYNEQFF,TGTGCCAGCAGCCAAGGCCCCTACAATGAGCAGTTCTTC
TRBV9,TRBD2,.,TRBJ2-1,CASSPLAGVSWNEQFF,TGTGCCAGCAGCCCATTAGCGGGAGTGTCGTGGAATGAGCAGTTCTTC
TRBV19,.,.,TRBJ2-3,CASTSRAYPDTQYF,TGTGCCAGTACTTCCAGGGCCTACCCAGATACGCAGTATTTT
TRBV7-9,TRBD1,.,TRBJ2-1,CASSPGTGSRVDYNEQFF,TGTGCCAGCAGCCCCGGGACAGGGTCCAGGGTTGACTACAATGAGCAGTTCTTC
TRBV13,.,.,TRBJ2-1,CASSRVNGEQFF,TGTGCCAGCAGCAGAGTTAATGGTGAGCAGTTCTTC
TRBV27,TRBD2,.,TRBJ2-3,CASSSPAGGDTQYF,TGTGCCAGCAGTTCCCCAGCGGGAGGAGATACGCAGTATTTT
TRBV7-2,TRBD2,.,TRBJ2-1,CASSLTGGSYNEQFF,TGTGCCAGCAGCTTAACGGGAGGTTCCTACAATGAGCAGTTCTTC
TRBV29-1,.,.,TRBJ1-1,CSVLLYTGNTEAFF,TGCAGCGTTCTCTTATACACAGGGAACACTGAAGCTTTCTTT
TRBV2,.,.,TRBJ2-1,CASRGVEAYNEQFF,TGTGCCAGCAGGGGAGTTGAGGCCTACAATGAGCAGTTCTTC
TRBV13,.,.,TRBJ2-1,CASSLRGNEQFF,TGTGCCAGCAGCTTACGGGGCAATGAGCAGTTCTTC
TRBV5-1,.,.,TRBJ1-5,CASSEQGIRNQPQHF,TGCGCCAGCAGCGAGCAGGGCATTCGCAATCAGCCCCAGCATTTT
TRBV9,.,few,TRBJ2-7,CASSVGPSYEQYF,TGTGCCAGCAGCGTAGGGCCGTCCTACGAGCAGTACTTC
TRBV7-9,.,.,TRBJ1-4,CASSRQATNEKLFF,TGTGCCAGCAGCCGACAGGCAACTAATGAAAAACTGTTTTTT
TRBV6-6,.,.,TRBJ1-5,CASSQPHPGRPQHF,TGTGCCAGCAGCCAACCCCACCCGGGACGGCCCCAGCATTTT
TRBV28,.,.,TRBJ1-3,CASSSTGWGTIYF,TGTGCCAGCAGTTCTACCGGTTGGGGCACCATATATTTT
TRBV5-5,TRBD2,.,TRBJ2-1,CASSPGLAGDNEQFF,TGTGCCAGCAGCCCGGGACTAGCGGGGGACAATGAGCAGTTCTTC
TRBV19,TRBD2,.,TRBJ2-7,CASSSASGMRYEQYF,TGTGCCAGTAGTTCGGCTAGCGGGATGAGGTACGAGCAGTACTTC
TRBV28,TRBD1,.,TRBJ2-7,CASSLGQSHEQYF,TGTGCCAGCAGTTTGGGACAGTCTCACGAGCAGTACTTC
TRBV29-1,TRBD1,.,TRBJ1-2,CSGTTGDYGYTF,TGCAGCGGTACGACAGGGGACTATGGCTACACCTTC
TRBV11-2,.,.,TRBJ2-5,CASSLDPQETQYF,TGTGCCAGCAGCTTAGACCCTCAAGAGACCCAGTACTTC
TRBV7-6,.,.,TRBJ2-3,CASSFRAVSTDTQYF,TGTGCCAGCAGCTTCAGGGCGGTTAGCACAGATACGCAGTATTTT
TRBV2,.,.,TRBJ1-5,CASTWGLGGNQPQHF,TGTGCCAGCACCTGGGGACTGGGGGGCAATCAGCCCCAGCATTTT
TRBV5-6,.,.,TRBJ2-1,CASRDWQGSGDNEQFF,TGTGCCAGCAGAGACTGGCAAGGCAGCGGTGACAATGAGCAGTTCTTC
TRBV7-8,.,.,TRBJ1-1,CASSPEIIAEAFF,TGTGCCAGCAGCCCGGAGATAATTGCTGAAGCTTTCTTT
TRBV28,TRBD2,.,TRBJ2-2,CASSYSGRVITGELFF,TGTGCCAGCAGTTATAGCGGGAGGGTAATCACCGGGGAGCTGTTTTTT